The following is a T cell receptor (beta chain) sequence with its context. Its specificity is not known. This sample is part of a study of vaccination and CD4 T cells after COVID-19. On the study more broadly: A CEFX pool, an HIV-1 Nef pool, or else no peptide went into the control cultures.

CDR3 size: 12 residues. The junction had 4 bases not matched to a gene; V was cut back by 3 bases and J by 11 bases. Germline V CDR1 and CDR2: SGHAT, FQNNGV. Sequence data for DNA of cultured CD4+ T cells were generated by the Oncomine TCR Beta short-read assay. TCRdb called the PCR reads again in MiXCR, with one record for every CDR3 protein. Of more than 9,500 distinct CDR3 sequences listed, more than 40% are singletons. Treatment specified: roughly ten-day PBMC culture with coronavirus spike peptide pools or control peptides (ViraFEST assay). The TCR sequence derives from a human donor who had recovered from COVID-19. Sequencing was done on a sample of CD4+ T cells from blood, cultured in vitro. The rearrangement uses TRBV11-2 and TRBJ2-4; TRBD2 agrees at 7 bases. This CDR3 is CASSFAGAVQYF. DNA of the CDR3: TGTGCCAGCAGCTTCGCGGGAGCCGTTCAGTACTTC.